This TCR beta chain was recovered during a study of T cell responses to AZD1222 COVID-19 vaccine. Study overall: Pooling was applied to second doses at about 4 or about 12 weeks. Points from the study as a whole: Elevations in Spike-specific TCR breadth and depth followed administration of two AZD1222 doses.

V dropped 6 bases and J dropped 1 base, with 6 bases sitting between them. This CDR3 region has 12 residues. Concerning this clone: No antigen is known for it.

The protocol was immunoSEQ multiplex PCR, while the TCRdb copy is restricted to in-frame clones and leaves out a portion. The data show roughly 130,000 clones, around 94% seen once. Sequenced material: peripheral blood, taken on day 0 of AZD1222 vaccination. This chain uses TRBV12-3 or TRBV12-4 with TRBJ2-5; D remains ambiguous. This receptor was identified in an adult in good health. The CDR3: CASSDFQETQYF. The CDR3 bases are TGTGCCAGCAGCGACTTCCAAGAGACCCAGTACTTC.